Listed here are 28 T cell receptor beta chains from one sample, sequenced in a study of blood T cell repertoires in COVID-19. Some clones are missing from TCRdb's copy, which holds only in-frame ones; the method was immunoSEQ multiplex PCR. The data hold approximately 110,000 clones, with over 75% observed a single time. Source material: peripheral blood. All receptors derive from a woman between 45 and 60 years old with acute or convalescent COVID-19.

The chain joins TRBV10-3 to TRBJ2-3; weak D call: TRBD2 (7 bases). Trimming cost V 10 bases and J 6 bases, with 17 bases left between them. The CDR3 sequence is 13 residues long. The germline gives CDR1 ENHRY, CDR2 SYGVKD. CDR3 DNA sequence: TGTGCCACCCTCGAAGGGGGGGCGGATACGCAGTATTTT. Translated: CATLEGGADTQYF.

For this clone: The same CDR3 can be traced to other DNA sequences in this sample. This sequence joins TRBV5-6 and TRBJ1-1; D gene ambiguous. V was trimmed by 1 base and J by 8 bases, leaving 6 bases between them. The germline V gene encodes CDR1 SGHDT and CDR2 YYEEEE. The CDR3 is made up of 11 amino acids. Here the CDR3 DNA reads TGTGCCAGCAGCTTGTACAGAGAAGCTTTCTTT. Translation gives CASSLYREAFF.

V and J are TRBV19 and TRBJ1-5; 7 bases agree with TRBD1. CDR3 length equals 13 residues. The germline V gene has CDR1 LNHDA and CDR2 SQIVND (reference sequence). With V trimmed by 5 bases and J by 6 bases, 4 bases remained unmatched. The CDR3 loop is CASSLNRGQPQHF. Here the CDR3 DNA reads TGTGCCAGTAGTCTCAACAGGGGTCAGCCCCAGCATTTT.

The gene calls are TRBV5-1 and TRBJ2-1, with 7 bases matching TRBD1. This CDR3 spans 16 amino acids. Germline V lookup: CDR1 SGHRS, CDR2 YFSETQ. V gave up 5 bases and J gave up 2 bases; unmatched junction bases: 10. DNA for the CDR3: TGCGCCAGCAGAAACCGGCCGGGACAGACCTACAATGAGCAGTTCTTC. Its protein product is CASRNRPGQTYNEQFF.

V and J are TRBV2 and TRBJ1-5; TRBD1 agrees at 8 bases. Germline CDR1 reads SNHLY; CDR2 reads FYNNEI. The CDR3 has 14 residues. V gave up 11 bases and J gave up 3 bases; unmatched junction bases: 9. CDR3 loop: CAGTQDRVNQPQHF. In nucleotides, the CDR3 is TGTGCCGGCACCCAGGACAGGGTCAATCAGCCCCAGCATTTT.

This chain joins TRBV24-1 and TRBJ1-3; 7 bases are a match to TRBD1. The germline CDR1 and CDR2 sequences are KGHDR and SFDVKD. J gave up 7 bases and V 3 bases, and 5 bases lay outside the gene matches. The CDR3 loop spans 14 amino acids. CDR3 DNA: TGTGCCACCAGTGATCCAGGACAGGCTAACACCATATATTTT. Translation gives CATSDPGQANTIYF.

The chain couples TRBV7-9 to TRBJ1-6; 9 nucleotides agree with TRBD1. The length of the CDR3 is 14 residues. CDR1 SEHNR and CDR2 FQNEAQ come from the germline V gene (reference sequence). After removal of 5 bases from V and 10 bases from J, the junction contained 6 bases not matched to a gene. The CDR3 coding sequence is TGTGCCAGCAGCATCCGGGACAGGGTATCACCCCTCCACTTT. This translates into CASSIRDRVSPLHF. Based on the CDR3 plus reference TRBV7-9 and TRBJ1-6, the full variable domain is DTGVSQNPRHKITKRGQNVTFRCDPISEHNRLYWYRQTLGQGPEFLTYFQNEAQLEKSRLLSDRFSAERPKGSFSTLEIQRTEQGDSAMYLCASSIRDRVSPLHFGNGTRLTVT.

The chain combines TRBV5-1 with TRBJ2-1, with TRBD2 matching 14 bases. V shed 3 bases, J shed 7 bases, and the junction held 9 bases outside the gene matches. Germline V CDR1 and CDR2: SGHRS, YFSETQ. The CDR3 covers 17 residues. The CDR3 DNA follows: TGCGCCAGCAGCTCGGGACTAGCGGGGGTGGGAGGAAATGAGCAGTTCTTC. Translating it yields CASSSGLAGVGGNEQFF.

This clone is a singleton in its sample. V is TRBV13 and J is TRBJ1-1, with D uncertain. V gave up 3 bases and J gave up 0 bases, with 11 bases separating them. This CDR3 is 15 amino acids long. Germline V gene sequence: CDR1 PRHDT, CDR2 FYEKMQ (reference sequence). DNA of the CDR3: TGTGCCAGCAGCTTCTCTGCGGTCATGAACACTGAAGCTTTCTTT. Protein product: CASSFSAVMNTEAFF.

The chain recombines TRBV12-3 or TRBV12-4 with TRBJ1-2; the match to TRBD1 covers 7 bases. The CDR3 covers 13 residues. The V gene end was trimmed by 8 bases and the J gene end by 4 bases; junction bases not matched to a gene: 7. DNA of the CDR3: TGTGCCAGCGGCTTGACAGGGACCTATGGCTACACCTTC. Its protein is CASGLTGTYGYTF.

The V call is TRBV5-1, the J call TRBJ2-7; 8 nucleotides agree with TRBD2. The CDR3 sequence is 16 residues long. V shed 2 bases and J 3 bases; nucleotides not matched to a gene: 10. Germline V CDR1 and CDR2: SGHRS, YFSETQ. CDR3 in DNA: TGCGCCAGCAGCTTTGGCGGGGCGGGGGGTTTCTACGAGCAGTACTTC. This translates into CASSFGGAGGFYEQYF.

J is TRBJ1-4 and V is TRBV9; D not resolved. The CDR3 runs 16 residues. Trimming shortened V by 4 bases and J by 0 bases, and 13 bases separated the two germline ends. CDR1 and CDR2 (germline): SGDLS, YYNGEE. The DNA for the CDR3 is TGTGCCAGCAGCACTCAGACATCCTCAACTAATGAAAAACTGTTTTTT. Its protein is CASSTQTSSTNEKLFF.

This clone was seen only a few times. This chain links TRBV28 with TRBJ1-1, with 8 bases that match TRBD1. Germline CDR1 and CDR2: MDHEN and SYDVKM. V lost 5 bases, J lost 6 bases, and 8 bases stayed unmatched. CDR3 length equals 14 residues. CDR3 bases: TGTGCCAGCAGTCCTGGACAGGGAACCCCTGAAGCTTTCTTT. Its translation: CASSPGQGTPEAFF.

The rearrangement joins TRBV5-1 to TRBJ1-2, with 9 nucleotides matching TRBD1. J gave up 3 bases and V 8 bases, and 8 bases lay outside the gene matches. CDR3 size: 14 residues. Germline CDR1 is SGHRS and CDR2 is YFSETQ. The CDR3 DNA sequence: TGCGCCAGTACTACAGGGGGCGCCGACTATGGCTACACCTTC. Translating gives CASTTGGADYGYTF.

The chain has TRBV6-5 and TRBJ2-7; 10 nucleotides align to TRBD2. Germline loops: CDR1 MNHEY, CDR2 SVGAGI. The CDR3 loop spans 15 amino acids. The junction had 4 bases not matched to a gene; V was cut back by 3 bases and J by 2 bases. The CDR3 spells CASSYSGGNAYEQYF. The CDR3 region has the DNA TGTGCCAGCAGTTATAGCGGGGGGAATGCCTACGAGCAGTACTTC.

The rearrangement uses TRBV5-8 and TRBJ1-5, with D tentatively TRBD1 (6 bases). CDR3 length equals 16 residues. CDR1 and CDR2 from the germline V gene are SGHTS and YDEGEE. V was cut by 1 base and J by 1 base, with 12 bases left in between. The CDR3 region has the DNA TGTGCCAGCAGCTTGTCTCCAGGGGTAAGCAATCAGCCCCAGCATTTT. Its translation: CASSLSPGVSNQPQHF.

V and J are TRBV5-4 and TRBJ2-7; possible D gene TRBD1, 6 bases. Trimming stripped 4 bases from V and 4 bases from J, with 18 bases between. In germline, CDR1 is SGHNT, CDR2 YYREEE (reference sequence). This CDR3 has 15 amino acids. CDR3 DNA: TGTGCCAGCAGCACCGGGACACAAACCTTGTACGAGCAGTACTTC. Translating gives CASSTGTQTLYEQYF.

This clone turned up a few times. V and J are TRBV5-1 and TRBJ1-5, with D maybe TRBD1 (5 bases). Germline V gene lookup returns CDR1 SGHRS and CDR2 YFSETQ. This CDR3 contains 16 residues. Trimming took off 2 bases at V and 3 bases at J, with 15 bases between the two ends. Here the CDR3 DNA reads TGCGCCAGCAGCTTTGGGGGAGCGGGTACCAATCAGCCCCAGCATTTT. Encoded protein: CASSFGGAGTNQPQHF.

A single count supports this clone. V is TRBV5-1 and J is TRBJ1-1; the match to TRBD1 covers 11 bases. Germline CDR1 SGHRS, CDR2 YFSETQ. The J segment lost 1 base and the V segment lost 4 bases, leaving 12 bases of the junction unmatched. The CDR3 is 18 residues long. The CDR3 DNA follows: TGCGCCAGCAGCGGGGGACAGGGGGAGAATCTAAGGAACACTGAAGCTTTCTTT. This encodes CASSGGQGENLRNTEAFF. Looking up the rest from reference TRBV5-1 and TRBJ1-1 gives the full variable domain: KAGVTQTPRYLIKTRGQQVTLSCSPISGHRSVSWYQQTPGQGLQFLFEYFSETQRNKGNFPGRFSGRQFSNSRSEMNVSTLELGDSALYLCASSGGQGENLRNTEAFFGQGTRLTVV.

The chain couples TRBV5-1 to TRBJ1-1; weak D call: TRBD1 (6 bases). V was clipped by 4 bases and J by 3 bases, with 13 bases between them. The CDR3 totals 14 residues. CDR1 is SGHRS, CDR2 YFSETQ, per germline. CDR3 sequence (DNA): TGCGCCAGCAGCCCGGTAGGGGGTGACACTGAAGCTTTCTTT. Its protein product is CASSPVGGDTEAFF.

The chain has TRBV6-4 and TRBJ1-1, with 7 bases lining up with TRBD1. The junction had 4 bases not matched to a gene; V was cut back by 6 bases and J by 0 bases. The germline V gene has CDR1 MRHNA and CDR2 SNTAGT. This CDR3 is built from 14 residues. DNA of the CDR3: TGTGCCAGCAGGTCCGGGACAGTGAACACTGAAGCTTTCTTT. Residues: CASRSGTVNTEAFF.

The chain uses TRBV6-5 and TRBJ2-4, with 9 bases matching TRBD2. Germline-derived CDR1 and CDR2 are MNHEY and SVGAGI. The CDR3 covers 15 residues. Trimming cost V 8 bases and J 6 bases; bases outside gene matches: 11. The DNA for the CDR3 is TGTGCCAGCTCCGAGAGCGGGGGGTTACTAAACATTCAGTACTTC. This sequence encodes CASSESGGLLNIQYF.

V usage is TRBV20-1 and J usage is TRBJ1-1; 7 bases agree with TRBD1. CDR1 is DFQATT and CDR2 is SNEGSKA in the germline V gene (reference sequence). The CDR3 is made up of 11 amino acids. The V and J ends lost 7 bases and 8 bases, in that order; junction bases with no gene match: 7. CDR3: CSGWAGGEAFF. CDR3 in DNA: TGCAGTGGCTGGGCAGGGGGGGAAGCTTTCTTT.

The chain combines TRBV5-1 with TRBJ1-2; possible D gene TRBD1, 6 bases. V shed 6 bases and J shed 4 bases, with 16 bases lying between them. This CDR3 spans 14 amino acids. CDR1 and CDR2 (germline): SGHRS, YFSETQ. The CDR3 DNA reads TGCGCCAGCACCACCACAGGGTCGGTCTATGGCTACACCTTC. It translates to CASTTTGSVYGYTF.

The rearrangement joins TRBV6-6 to TRBJ2-7; the D call may be TRBD1 or TRBD2 (6 bases each). Germline lookup yields CDR1 MNHNY and CDR2 SVGAGI (reference sequence). Trimming cost V 6 bases and J 10 bases, with 16 bases left between them. This CDR3 comprises 12 residues. This CDR3 is CASSRQEGTQYF. In DNA form, the CDR3 reads TGTGCCAGCAGCCGACAGGAGGGTACACAGTACTTC.

The gene calls are TRBV7-8 and TRBJ2-1; D remains unclear. V dropped 2 bases and J dropped 2 bases, with 4 bases sitting between them. Germline V gene lookup returns CDR1 SGHVS and CDR2 FQNEAQ. The CDR3 covers 13 residues. In DNA form, the CDR3 reads TGTGCCAGCAGCTTAAATACCTACAATGAGCAGTTCTTC. Protein product: CASSLNTYNEQFF. Filled out from reference TRBV7-8 and TRBJ2-1, the complete variable domain reads GAGVSQSPRYKVAKRGQDVALRCDPISGHVSLFWYQQALGQGPEFLTYFQNEAQLDKSGLPSDRFFAERPEGSVSTLKIQRTQQEDSAVYLCASSLNTYNEQFFGPGTRLTVL.

The rearrangement links TRBV4-1 to TRBJ2-2; no clear D. The CDR3 is 11 amino acids. Germline V lookup: CDR1 MGHRA, CDR2 YSYEKL. V was cut by 0 bases and J by 10 bases, with 3 bases left in between. The CDR3 spells CASSQDSELFF. In DNA, the CDR3 is TGCGCCAGCAGCCAAGACTCGGAGCTGTTTTTT.

The V gene is TRBV3-1 (or the pseudogene TRBV3-2), the J gene TRBJ1-3; D may be TRBD1 (6 bases). The V and J ends lost 8 bases and 0 bases respectively, with 20 bases between them. This CDR3 is built from 17 residues. In germline, CDR1 is LGHDT, CDR2 YNNKEL (reference sequence). CDR3 coding DNA: TGTGCCAGCGGCTCACTGACAGGCCGGCACTCTGGAAACACCATATATTTT. Translating it yields CASGSLTGRHSGNTIYF.